Sequencing of this TCR beta chain was carried out in a study of T cells in Graves' hyperthyroidism and ophthalmopathy. Those patients with uncontrolled infection, other autoimmune disease, pregnancy or lactation were excluded. Germline V CDR1 and CDR2: MNHGY, SAAAGT. Trimming at V came to 3 bases and at J to 2 bases, leaving 15 bases not matched to a gene. This CDR3 has 19 amino acids. Amplified regions were TCR beta CDR3 sequences from RNA transcripts. With the HTBI primer set, the TCR CDR3 went through a first round of RT-PCR. TCRdb reprocessed the multiplex PCR reads via MiXCR and lists one record per CDR3 protein. The table includes approximately 600,000 distinct CDR3 sequences, 13% to 15% detected once. This clonotype was found a few times. Since a much larger clone is just one base distant, this may be a read error.

The sample consisted of blood. The chain combines TRBV6-8 with TRBJ2-7; 11 bases map to TRBD2. The clonotype comes from a woman aged 18-29 years with Graves' ophthalmopathy. For the CDR3, the DNA is TGTGCCAGCAGTTATCCTACGGCGGGACTAGCGGTCAGCCCCTACGAGCAGTACTTC. This sequence encodes CASSYPTAGLAVSPYEQYF.